The rows below give T cell receptor beta chains drawn from one sample of a study of control samples from healthy donors and cancer patients. Assay used: immunoSEQ multiplex PCR; TCRdb lists only in-frame clones, some missing. This sample has approximately 65,000 clones, with roughly 91% found just once. Sequencing used PBMCs. The receptor set was obtained from a man between 60 and 75 years old with lung cancer. CDR3s include the opening cysteine and the closing phenylalanine or tryptophan. A D gene is named only where the DNA matches it firmly. Clone size is shown for a subset of rows, as once, few, many or a class of expanded clone.

-	-	TRBV30	TRBJ2-5	TGTGCCTGGGCCAGGACAGCTCAAGAGACCCAGTACTTC	CAWARTAQETQYF
-	-	TRBV24-1	TRBJ2-5	TGTGCCACCAGTGATTTAGACGGTCAAGAGACCCAGTACTTC	CATSDLDGQETQYF
-	-	TRBV7-6	TRBJ1-5	TGTGCCAGCAGCGCCTCCAGGGTTCAGCCCCAGCATTTT	CASSASRVQPQHF
-	-	TRBV30	TRBJ1-2	TGTGCCTGGAACTCCAAGGGCCGCGTCCAGACTTATTATGGCTACACCTTC	CAWNSKGRVQTYYGYTF
-	-	TRBV7-7	TRBJ2-6	TGTGCCAGCAGCTCGGAGTTTTCTGGGGCCAACGTCCTGACTTTC	CASSSEFSGANVLTF
-	-	TRBV6-5	TRBJ2-5	TGTGCCAGCAGTTACGGGGGATCTACTAGGACCCAGTACTTC	CASSYGGSTRTQYF
-	-	TRBV5-4	TRBJ1-2	TGTGCCAGCAGCTTCGGGCAGGGTCGGTATGGCTACACCTTC	CASSFGQGRYGYTF
few	-	TRBV30	TRBJ1-1	TGTGCCTGGAGTAATACCAGGAACACTGAAGCTTTCTTT	CAWSNTRNTEAFF
-	TRBD2	TRBV11-2	TRBJ2-2	TGTGCCAGCAGCTTCGGGGAGGGGAACACCGGGGAGCTGTTTTTT	CASSFGEGNTGELFF
-	-	TRBV12-3/TRBV12-4	TRBJ1-1	TGTGCCAGCATCCCGTCCCCCGCTGGGGAAGCTTTCTTT	CASIPSPAGEAFF
-	TRBD1	TRBV7-7	TRBJ2-1	TGTGCCAGCAGCTTGGGACAGGGGGCTTACAATGAGCAGTTCTTC	CASSLGQGAYNEQFF
-	TRBD2	TRBV6-5	TRBJ2-5	TGTGCCAGCAGGAGGGGTAGCGGGGGGGACGAGACCCAGTACTTC	CASRRGSGGDETQYF
-	-	TRBV7-9	TRBJ1-4	TGTGCCAGCAGCCCACAGGTCGCAACTAATGAAAAACTGTTTTTT	CASSPQVATNEKLFF
-	-	TRBV5-1	TRBJ2-5	TGCGCCAGCAGAAGACAGGAACGCGAGACCCAGTACTTC	CASRRQERETQYF
-	TRBD2	TRBV6-2/TRBV6-3	TRBJ2-2	TGTGCCAGCAGTTACGGGGGGGCCGGGGAGCTGTTTTTT	CASSYGGAGELFF
-	TRBD1	TRBV25-1	TRBJ1-6	TGTGCCAGCAGTGAAGGGACAGGGTATAATTCACCCCTCCACTTT	CASSEGTGYNSPLHF
-	-	TRBV5-5	TRBJ1-4	TGTGCCAGCAGCCAATGGACAGCTCTTAATGAAAAACTGTTTTTT	CASSQWTALNEKLFF
-	-	TRBV27	TRBJ1-1	TGTGCCAGCAACGCGTTACCGGGGGGCACTGAAGCTTTCTTT	CASNALPGGTEAFF
-	TRBD1	TRBV10-3	TRBJ1-1	TGTGCCATCAGTACAGGGGGCACGACTGAAGCTTTCTTT	CAISTGGTTEAFF
-	TRBD1	TRBV10-3	TRBJ1-1	TGTGCCATCAGTGAGTCCGGGACAGGGAACACTGAAGCTTTCTTT	CAISESGTGNTEAFF
-	-	TRBV6-6	TRBJ2-1	TGTGCCAGCAGTTACGAGCACTTGGATGAGCAGTTCTTC	CASSYEHLDEQFF
-	-	TRBV27	TRBJ2-2	TGTGCCAGCAGTACGGCGAACACCGGGGAGCTGTTTTTT	CASSTANTGELFF
-	TRBD2	TRBV24-1	TRBJ2-1	TGTGCCACCAGTCGCGGGGGGGCCTACAATGAGCAGTTCTTC	CATSRGGAYNEQFF
few	-	TRBV3-1/TRBV3-2	TRBJ2-5	TGTGCCAGCAGCCAAAGGGTTCGGACTACTCAAGAGACCCAGTACTTC	CASSQRVRTTQETQYF
-	TRBD1	TRBV9	TRBJ1-3	TGTGCCAGCAGCGGTGGACAGGGGGGTGGAAACACCATATATTTT	CASSGGQGGGNTIYF
-	-	TRBV6-2/TRBV6-3	TRBJ2-1	TGTGCCAGCAGTCCCCTAGCGACCTACAATGAGCAGTTCTTC	CASSPLATYNEQFF
-	-	TRBV25-1	TRBJ1-1	TGTGCCAGCAGTGAATATCGGGGGGGAACTCGAACTGAAGCTTTCTTT	CASSEYRGGTRTEAFF
-	-	TRBV27	TRBJ1-5	TGTGCCAGCAGTGTCGACGGGTTAAGAAATCAGCCCCAGCATTTT	CASSVDGLRNQPQHF
once	-	TRBV7-9	TRBJ2-2	TGTGCCAGCAGCCCCCGATCAGGGAACACCGGGGAGCTGTTTTTT	CASSPRSGNTGELFF
-	-	TRBV3-1/TRBV3-2	TRBJ1-5	TGTGCCAGCAGCCAAGACTTGGGTCAGCCCCAGCATTTT	CASSQDLGQPQHF
once	-	TRBV10-3	TRBJ1-2	TGTGCCATCAGTGAGTGGGAGTCCTCGGACTATGGCTACACCTTC	CAISEWESSDYGYTF
-	-	TRBV24-1	TRBJ1-5	TGTGCCACCAGTGATATCCGGGACTATAGCAATCAGCCCCAGCATTTT	CATSDIRDYSNQPQHF
-	TRBD1	TRBV6-2/TRBV6-3	TRBJ2-3	TGTGCCAGCAGCCGAACGACAGGGTCAGATACGCAGTATTTT	CASSRTTGSDTQYF
-	-	TRBV12-3/TRBV12-4	TRBJ1-2	TGTGCCAGCAGTTTAGGGGCGCGGGCTGGCTACACCTTC	CASSLGARAGYTF
medium-sized	-	TRBV7-8	TRBJ1-6	TGTGCCAGCAGCCCGGGGACAACCTCGCCGTGGAATTCACCCCTCCACTTT	CASSPGTTSPWNSPLHF
few	-	TRBV24-1	TRBJ2-2	TGTGCCACCGGGGCTGACGGGGGGCACGGGGAGCTGTTTTTT	CATGADGGHGELFF
-	-	TRBV6-1	TRBJ1-2	TGTGCCAGCAGTGAATCTACCGCGTTCACCTTC	CASSESTAFTF
-	-	TRBV4-1	TRBJ2-1	TGCGCCAGCAGCCCCATGGGGCTTGAACAAAATGAGCAGTTCTTC	CASSPMGLEQNEQFF
-	-	TRBV5-4	TRBJ2-1	TGTGCCAGCAGTCTCCAGGAAACTGAGCAGTTCTTC	CASSLQETEQFF
-	-	TRBV14	TRBJ2-5	TGTGCCAGCAGCCCCCTACTCGGGCATGCTGAGACCCAGTACTTC	CASSPLLGHAETQYF
-	-	TRBV5-5	TRBJ1-3	TGTGCCAGCAGCTTGGCCCTGAGGCAGGGACTCCGTACTGGAAACACCATATATTTT	CASSLALRQGLRTGNTIYF
-	-	TRBV3-1/TRBV3-2	TRBJ2-3	TGTGCCAGCAGCCTAAGGGGGGGGCCATCAGATACGCAGTATTTT	CASSLRGGPSDTQYF
few	-	TRBV7-2	TRBJ1-5	TGTGCCAGCAGCCTACGGACAAACGGTCAGCCCCAGCATTTT	CASSLRTNGQPQHF
-	TRBD1	TRBV7-9	TRBJ1-3	TGTGCCAGCAGCTCCGGGACAGGAGTCTCTGGAAACACCATATATTTT	CASSSGTGVSGNTIYF
-	-	TRBV2	TRBJ2-5	TGTGCCGGCGCCACAGGGAAAGAGACCCAGTACTTC	CAGATGKETQYF
-	-	TRBV21-1	TRBJ1-5	TGTGCCAGCAGCAAGGAGGGGGTTAGCAATCAGCCCCAGCATTTT	CASSKEGVSNQPQHF
-	-	TRBV10-3	TRBJ1-5	TGTGCCTCTTCTCCTAGCAATCAGCCCCAGCATTTT	CASSPSNQPQHF
-	-	TRBV7-9	TRBJ2-3	TGTGCCAGCAGCTCTCCCACAGATACGCAGTATTTT	CASSSPTDTQYF
-	-	TRBV5-1	TRBJ1-2	TGCGCCAGCAGCTCAGACCTCATCGGTGGCTACACCTTC	CASSSDLIGGYTF
-	-	TRBV9	TRBJ2-3	TGTGCCAGCAGCGCCTCTATGGGTACGCAGTATTTT	CASSASMGTQYF